This T cell receptor beta chain was obtained from a study of T cells after yellow fever vaccination. Regarding the study as a whole: Relatively few clonotypes were ones that appeared in both CD4 and CD8 compartments. Booster sampling recovered most clones from primary vaccination (under 97% CD4, over 75% CD8).

This clonotype was recorded at least ten times. What it binds is unknown. The junction departs from germline at one end; a sequencing error may be responsible. Germline values: CDR1 SGHRS, CDR2 YFSETQ. CDR3 length: 14 residues. TCRdb used MiXCR to reprocess the 5' RACE reads, holding one entry per CDR3 protein. The sample lists 400,000 to 650,000 distinct CDR3 sequences, just over 20% occurring once. Specimen: PBMCs, collected about 21 days after the first yellow fever vaccination. The chain carries TRBV5-1 and TRBJ2-7; unclear D gene. The TCR was taken from a man between 18 and 29 years old who received the YFV17D yellow fever vaccine. This CDR3 reads CASCFGSSSYEQYF. The CDR3 DNA reads as TGCGCCAGCTGCTTCGGTTCCTCCTCCTACGAGCAGTACTTC. Looking up the rest from reference TRBV5-1 and TRBJ2-7 gives the full variable domain: KAGVTQTPRYLIKTRGQQVTLSCSPISGHRSVSWYQQTPGQGLQFLFEYFSETQRNKGNFPGRFSGRQFSNSRSEMNVSTLELGDSALYLCASCFGSSSYEQYFGPGTRLTVT.